Below are 26 T cell receptor beta chains sequenced from a single sample in a study of T cell clonality in common variable immunodeficiency. Regarding the study as a whole: In common variable immunodeficiency, TCR beta chains reportedly carried fewer deletions and N-nucleotide insertions.

For these receptors, no antigen is known. Assay: immunoSEQ multiplex PCR; the TCRdb copy retains only in-frame clones and omits some. The sample includes 30,000 to 40,000 clones, none of them occurring once. Sequenced: peripheral blood mononuclear cells. These receptors came from a human donor with common variable immunodeficiency.

For this clone: Sequencing ends 3 residues short of the CDR3 end; the germline J gene provides the rest. The chain employs TRBV19 and TRBJ2-2; the D gene is possibly TRBD1 (6 bases). The CDR3 sequence is 14 residues long. Deletions cut 4 bases from V and 4 bases from J, with 10 bases between. In germline, CDR1 is LNHDA, CDR2 SQIVND (reference sequence). The CDR3 sequence: CASSKDSGTGELFF. The CDR3 bases that were read are TGTGCCAGTAGTAAGGACAGCGGCACCGGGGAG.

The sample holds a few counts of this clone. The CDR3 end lies 3 residues beyond the end of the read and is filled in from the germline J gene. The rearrangement links TRBV5-1 to TRBJ2-7; 7 nucleotides match TRBD1. Trimming took 4 bases from V and 4 from J; bases not matched to a gene: 8. Germline CDR1 and CDR2: SGHRS and YFSETQ. The CDR3 consists of 14 residues. The covered CDR3 bases are TGCGCCAGCAGCGAACAGGGACAGCATTACGAG. This codes for CASSEQGQHYE. The whole CDR3 reads CASSEQGQHYEQYF. The full variable domain, its missing parts supplied by reference TRBV5-1 and TRBJ2-7, is KAGVTQTPRYLIKTRGQQVTLSCSPISGHRSVSWYQQTPGQGLQFLFEYFSETQRNKGNFPGRFSGRQFSNSRSEMNVSTLELGDSALYLCASSEQGQHYEQYFGPGTRLTVT.

As concerns this clone: The CDR3 end is not reached by the read, which stops 3 residues before it; the germline J gene fills it in. This sequence joins TRBV7-7 and TRBJ1-1, with D hard to call. The CDR3 runs to 15 residues. Germline loops: CDR1 SSHAT, CDR2 FNYEAQ (reference sequence). V was pared by 3 bases and J by 2 bases, with 13 bases between. Partial CDR3 DNA: TGTGCCAGCAGCTTGTTCTGGGCCACAAACACTGAA. It specifies CASSLFWATNTE. The entire CDR3 protein is CASSLFWATNTEAFF.

This clone appeared a few times. The read comes to an end 3 residues before the CDR3 does, leaving the germline J gene to fill in the end. The V and J genes are TRBV2 and TRBJ2-7, with TRBD1 matching over 9 bases. V was pared by 5 bases and J by 3 bases, with 5 bases of the junction left unmatched. The CDR3 has 14 residues. Germline V lookup: CDR1 SNHLY, CDR2 FYNNEI. CDR3 protein: CASSIGTGFYEQYF. The CDR3 bases that were read are TGTGCCAGCAGTATTGGGACAGGGTTCTACGAG.

This clone appeared many times. The read is 3 residues too short to cover the CDR3 end, so that end is filled in from the germline J gene. The genes are TRBV23-1 and TRBJ1-1, with D perhaps matching TRBD1 (5 bases). TRBV23-1 is an open reading frame whose function is uncertain. The length of the CDR3 is 13 residues. Deletions cut 3 bases from V and 4 bases from J, with 9 bases between. The part of the CDR3 DNA that was read is TGCGCCAGCAGTCACCGTAGGGGCACTGAA. It translates to CASSHRRGTE. The CDR3, in full, reads CASSHRRGTEAFF.

This clone was seen at least ten times. The CDR3 end falls 3 residues outside the read, so it is completed with the germline J gene. The J gene is TRBJ1-1, the V gene TRBV7-8; no reliable D call. Germline CDR1 reads SGHVS; CDR2 reads FQNEAQ. The CDR3 is made up of 15 amino acids. Between the trimmed V and J ends, which lost 5 bases and 0 bases, there was a span of 13 bases. The covered CDR3 bases are TGTGCCAGCAGCATGATGGTACAGTTGAACACTGAA. Protein: CASSMMVQLNTE. The CDR3 in its entirety is CASSMMVQLNTEAFF.

As concerns this clone: The read comes to an end 3 residues before the CDR3 does, leaving the germline J gene to fill in the end. The chain joins TRBV5-1 to TRBJ1-1, with D perhaps matching TRBD1 (6 bases). Germline loops: CDR1 SGHRS, CDR2 YFSETQ. CDR3 length: 16 amino acids. The V end was cut by 4 bases, the J end by 1 base, with 17 bases between. CDR3 bases read: TGCGCCAGCAGCCTACTACCGGGACACGGGAACACTGAA. Amino acids: CASSLLPGHGNTE. The complete CDR3 sequence is CASSLLPGHGNTEAFF.

In its sample, this clone was seen many times. Read sequence stops 3 residues before the CDR3 end, and the germline J gene provides the missing end. The J gene is TRBJ2-7, the V gene TRBV25-1, with unresolved D. The CDR3 loop spans 11 amino acids. Trimming left V 6 bases short and J 3 bases short, with 6 bases between. Germline V gene sequence: CDR1 MGHDK, CDR2 SYGVNS. The CDR3 DNA, read in part, is TGTGCCAGCAGCGGGTACTACGAG. It translates to CASSGYYE. The whole CDR3 region reads CASSGYYEQYF.

To note about this clone: The DNA ends 3 residues before the CDR3 does, and the rest of the CDR3 is filled in from the germline J gene. This chain joins TRBV20-1 and TRBJ2-5; TRBD1 might be the D (6 bases). CDR1 DFQATT and CDR2 SNEGSKA come from the germline V gene (reference sequence). The CDR3 runs 11 residues. V lost 8 bases, J lost 7 bases, and 14 bases lay in between. CDR3 DNA, as far as it was read: TGCAGTCCCGAGGGGGAAGTGACC. Translated: CSPEGEVT. The full CDR3 protein is CSPEGEVTQYF.

As for this clone: The read falls 3 residues short of the CDR3 end, and the missing part is taken from the germline J gene. The gene calls are TRBV19 and TRBJ2-1, with 12 bases identical to TRBD2. The germline gives CDR1 LNHDA, CDR2 SQIVND (reference sequence). The CDR3 sequence is 15 residues long. With V trimmed by 5 bases and J by 4 bases, 3 bases remained unmatched. CDR3 DNA (partial): TGTGCCAGTAGTCCCCTAGCGGGAGGGTACAATGAG. Translation: CASSPLAGGYNE. The whole CDR3 is CASSPLAGGYNEQFF.

This clone was seen repeatedly, ten times or more. The read terminates 3 residues before the CDR3 end, so the remaining end is supplied by the germline J gene. The V call is TRBV15, the J call TRBJ2-5, with D possibly being TRBD2 (6 bases). V lost 3 bases to trimming and J lost 4 bases, with 12 bases between them. The CDR3 is 14 amino acids. Germline V lookup: CDR1 LNHNV, CDR2 YYDKDF (reference sequence). The CDR3 spells CATSRGGVSETQYF. Partial CDR3 DNA: TGTGCCACCAGCAGGGGCGGGGTATCAGAGACC.

This clone was detected many times. The DNA ends 3 residues before the CDR3 does, and the rest of the CDR3 is filled in from the germline J gene. The V call is TRBV10-3, the J call TRBJ1-1; a weak D match, TRBD1 (6 bases). The V gene's germline CDR1 is ENHRY and CDR2 SYGVKD. V dropped 7 bases and J dropped 3 bases, with 15 bases sitting between them. CDR3 length: 14 amino acids. The covered CDR3 bases are TGTGCCATCAATTCCCAGGGGCCGGACACTGAA. Amino acids: CAINSQGPDTE. From start to end, the CDR3 is CAINSQGPDTEAFF.

This clone was recorded at least ten times. Read coverage stops 3 residues before the CDR3 terminus; the germline J gene supplies the remainder. The chain employs TRBV5-6 and TRBJ2-1; 15 nucleotides line up with TRBD2. CDR1 is SGHDT, CDR2 YYEEEE, per germline. J was trimmed by 6 bases and V by 3 bases; bases with no gene match: 1. The CDR3 contains 15 residues. The DNA read from the CDR3 is TGTGCCAGCAGCTCGGGACTAGCGGGGGGCAATGAG. As protein: CASSSGLAGGNE. The entire CDR3 protein reads CASSSGLAGGNEQFF.

A few counts support this clone. Coverage ceases 3 residues before the CDR3 finishes, and the germline J gene fills in the end. V and J are TRBV19 and TRBJ1-6, with 10 positions matching TRBD1. CDR1 and CDR2 from the germline V gene are LNHDA and SQIVND (reference sequence). V lost 4 bases, J lost 2 bases, and 8 bases stayed unmatched. The CDR3 extends over 18 amino acids. The CDR3: CASSTNRGQGAYNSPLHF. CDR3 DNA, as far as it was read: TGTGCCAGTAGTACCAATCGCGGACAGGGGGCCTATAATTCACCC. The whole variable domain, filled in from reference TRBV19 and TRBJ1-6, reads DGGITQSPKYLFRKEGQNVTLSCEQNLNHDAMYWYRQDPGQGLRLIYYSQIVNDFQKGDIAEGYSVSREKKESFPLTVTSAQKNPTAFYLCASSTNRGQGAYNSPLHFGNGTRLTVT.

In its sample, this clone was seen a few times. The DNA ends 3 residues before the CDR3 does, and the rest of the CDR3 is filled in from the germline J gene. This rearrangement joins TRBV11-3 to TRBJ2-2; 7 bases align to TRBD1. Germline values: CDR1 SGHNT, CDR2 YENEEA. V lost 3 bases and J lost 3; bases outside the gene matches: 1. The CDR3 totals 14 residues. The CDR3 loop reads CASSLGQYTGELFF. The covered CDR3 bases are TGTGCCAGCAGCTTGGGACAGTACACCGGGGAG.

Comment on this clone: The read falls 3 residues short of the CDR3 end, and the missing part is taken from the germline J gene. The chain recombines TRBV20-1 with TRBJ2-7, with TRBD1 matching over 8 bases. V dropped 6 bases and J dropped 0; count of bases not matched to a gene: 13. Germline CDR1 DFQATT, CDR2 SNEGSKA (reference sequence). This CDR3 spans 16 amino acids. The CDR3 loop is CSAPSTGGLNSYEQYF. The CDR3 bases that were read are TGCAGTGCCCCATCCACAGGGGGGCTTAACTCCTACGAG.

This clone has a count of ten or more. The read comes to an end 3 residues before the CDR3 does, leaving the germline J gene to fill in the end. The chain carries TRBV6-1 and TRBJ2-1, with D possibly TRBD1 on 5 matching bases. CDR3 length equals 14 residues. CDR1 and CDR2 (germline): MNHNS, SASEGT. V was pared by 3 bases and J by 8 bases, with 14 bases between. The DNA read from the CDR3 is TGTGCCAGCAGTGAGGGGCCCTACGTGGATGAG. Its translation is CASSEGPYVDE. The entire CDR3 is CASSEGPYVDEQFF.

This clone showed up many times. The observed sequence ends 3 residues before the CDR3 terminus, with the missing tail filled in from the germline J gene. The rearrangement links TRBV6-1 to TRBJ2-5; 10 nucleotides line up with TRBD2. From germline, CDR1 is MNHNS and CDR2 SASEGT. This CDR3 is built from 18 residues. The J segment lost 5 bases and the V segment lost 2 bases, leaving 14 bases of the junction unmatched. CDR3 in amino acids: CASSEWSQPSGSRETQYF. The covered CDR3 bases are TGTGCCAGCAGTGAATGGTCCCAGCCTAGCGGGAGTCGGGAGACC.

Comments on this clone: Read coverage stops 3 residues before the CDR3 terminus; the germline J gene supplies the remainder. The chain uses TRBV13 and TRBJ1-4; D is perhaps TRBD1 (5 bases). The germline V gene encodes CDR1 PRHDT and CDR2 FYEKMQ (reference sequence). The CDR3 runs to 17 residues. Trimming shortened V by 4 bases and J by 8 bases, and 23 bases separated the two germline ends. Partial CDR3 DNA: TGTGCCAGCAGCTCCCAGAATATGCAGGGAATAGGGGAAAAA. This translates into CASSSQNMQGIGEK. The whole CDR3 sequence is CASSSQNMQGIGEKLFF.

This clone has a count of ten or more. The read comes to an end 3 residues before the CDR3 does, leaving the germline J gene to fill in the end. The chain employs TRBV28 and TRBJ2-3, with D maybe TRBD2 (6 bases). CDR1 is MDHEN and CDR2 is SYDVKM in the germline V gene. Trimming shortened V by 5 bases and J by 6 bases, and 21 bases separated the two germline ends. The CDR3 loop spans 16 amino acids. The CDR3 region is CASSPRRSGPTDTQYF. CDR3 DNA (partial): TGTGCCAGCAGTCCCAGGCGAAGCGGGCCCACGGATACG.

The sample holds many counts of this clone. The sequenced fragment ends 3 residues before the CDR3 boundary, so the rest is inferred from the germline J gene. The genes are TRBV30 and TRBJ1-5; D possibly corresponds to TRBD1 (5 bases). The germline gives CDR1 GTSNPN, CDR2 SVGIG (reference sequence). The V gene lost 5 bases and the J gene lost 4 bases, with 9 bases spanning the gap. This CDR3 spans 12 amino acids. The CDR3 loop is CAWGGDNQPQHF. The part of the CDR3 DNA that was read is TGTGCCTGGGGGGGGGATAATCAGCCC.

A remark on this clone: The observed sequence ends 3 residues before the CDR3 terminus, with the missing tail filled in from the germline J gene. The rearrangement links TRBV19 to TRBJ2-7; weak D call: TRBD2 (7 bases). This CDR3 spans 14 amino acids. The V gene's germline CDR1 is LNHDA and CDR2 SQIVND (reference sequence). The V end was cut by 5 bases, the J end by 4 bases, with 15 bases between. This CDR3 is CASSVAGALYEQYF. CDR3 DNA, as far as it was read: TGTGCCAGTAGTGTCGCGGGGGCGCTTTACGAG.

In its sample, this clone was seen a few times. The read comes to an end 3 residues before the CDR3 does, leaving the germline J gene to fill in the end. V and J are TRBV18 and TRBJ2-7, with 10 bases that match TRBD1. There are 16 residues in the CDR3. V lost 3 bases and J lost 6; bases outside the gene matches: 11. Germline V gives CDR1 KGHSH, CDR2 LQKENI. The covered CDR3 bases are TGTGCCAGCTCACCCGACTTGACAGGGGGCCGTAGCGAG. Its translation: CASSPDLTGGRSE. The complete CDR3 protein is CASSPDLTGGRSEQYF.

About this clone: The CDR3 end lies 3 residues beyond the end of the read and is filled in from the germline J gene. The J gene is TRBJ2-5, the V gene TRBV5-1; 9 positions match TRBD2. Losses at the gene ends were 0 bases for V and 0 bases for J; bases not matched to a gene: 3. The germline V gene has CDR1 SGHRS and CDR2 YFSETQ. This CDR3 is built from 16 residues. CDR3 DNA (partial): TGCGCCAGCAGCTTGGTGGCGGGGGGGAACCAAGAGACC. Protein sequence: CASSLVAGGNQET. The full CDR3 protein is CASSLVAGGNQETQYF. The variable domain in full, completed from reference TRBV5-1 and TRBJ2-5, reads KAGVTQTPRYLIKTRGQQVTLSCSPISGHRSVSWYQQTPGQGLQFLFEYFSETQRNKGNFPGRFSGRQFSNSRSEMNVSTLELGDSALYLCASSLVAGGNQETQYFGPGTRLLVL.

The sample holds many counts of this clone. The read falls 3 residues short of the CDR3 end, and the missing part is taken from the germline J gene. The rearrangement links TRBV18 to TRBJ2-1; 9 bases are shared with TRBD2. Germline V gene lookup returns CDR1 KGHSH and CDR2 LQKENI. Trimming at V came to 3 bases and at J to 9 bases, leaving 9 bases not matched to a gene. The CDR3 sequence is 15 residues long. The sequenced part of the CDR3 DNA is TGTGCCAGCTCACCCGAAGCGGGAGGATTTAGTGAG. It codes for CASSPEAGGFSE. The whole CDR3 protein reads CASSPEAGGFSEQFF. Together with reference TRBV18 and TRBJ2-1, the CDR3 gives the full variable domain: NAGVMQNPRHLVRRRGQEARLRCSPMKGHSHVYWYRQLPEEGLKFMVYLQKENIIDESGMPKERFSAEFPKEGPSILRIQQVVRGDSAAYFCASSPEAGGFSEQFFGPGTRLTVL.

A few counts support this clone. The read finishes 3 residues shy of the CDR3 end, and the germline J gene is used to complete it. The chain employs TRBV20-1 and TRBJ1-2; perhaps TRBD1 as D (5 bases). V was cut by 6 bases and J by 2 bases, with 13 bases left in between. CDR3 length equals 13 residues. Looked up from germline, CDR1 is DFQATT and CDR2 is SNEGSKA (reference sequence). This CDR3 reads CSARIGGNYGYTF. The CDR3 DNA, read in part, is TGCAGTGCCCGCATTGGGGGGAACTATGGC.